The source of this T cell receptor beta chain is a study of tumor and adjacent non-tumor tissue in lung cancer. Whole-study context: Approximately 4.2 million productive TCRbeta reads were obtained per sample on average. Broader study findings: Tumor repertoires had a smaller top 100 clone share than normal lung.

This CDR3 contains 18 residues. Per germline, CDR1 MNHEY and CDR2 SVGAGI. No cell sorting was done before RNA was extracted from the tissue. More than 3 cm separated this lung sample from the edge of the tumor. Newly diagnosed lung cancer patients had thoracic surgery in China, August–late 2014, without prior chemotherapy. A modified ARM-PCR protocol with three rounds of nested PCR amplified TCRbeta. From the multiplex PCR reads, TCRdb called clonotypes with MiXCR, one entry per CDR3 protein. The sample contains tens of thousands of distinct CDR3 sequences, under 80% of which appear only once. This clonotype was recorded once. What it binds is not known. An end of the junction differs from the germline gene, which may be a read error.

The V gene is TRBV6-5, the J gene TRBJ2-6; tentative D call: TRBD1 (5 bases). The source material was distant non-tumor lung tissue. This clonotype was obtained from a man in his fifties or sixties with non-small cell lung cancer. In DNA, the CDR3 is TGTGCCAGCAGATACCGTCGCCCCCTCAAAGCTGGGGCCAACGTCATGACTTTC. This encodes CASRYRRPLKAGANVMTF.